These 11 T cell receptor beta chains originate from one sample sequenced in a study of cytomegalovirus exposure and HLA in healthy donors. TCRdb's copy holds only in-frame clones and misses some; the assay was immunoSEQ multiplex PCR. This sample has over 200,000 clones, with 90% found just once. Sequencing was carried out using PBMCs. All receptors derive from a young woman in good health and CMV-seronegative.

This clone was detected once. The chain couples TRBV4-1 to TRBJ1-1; possible D gene TRBD1, 5 bases. Deletions cut 1 base from V and 8 bases from J, with 14 bases between. In germline, CDR1 is MGHRA, CDR2 YSYEKL. The CDR3 extends over 14 amino acids. CDR3 region: CASSQAGGGSEAFF. The CDR3 region has the DNA TGCGCCAGCAGCCAAGCGGGCGGGGGAAGCGAAGCTTTCTTT.

V is TRBV6-5 and J is TRBJ1-4, with TRBD1 matching 9 bases. Germline V gives CDR1 MNHEY, CDR2 SVGAGI. The junction had 6 bases not matched to a gene; V was cut back by 6 bases and J by 7 bases. This CDR3 is built from 14 residues. In DNA form, the CDR3 reads TGTGCCAGCAGCTCAACAGGGGGCGGTGAAAAACTGTTTTTT. It encodes CASSSTGGGEKLFF.

This chain links TRBV2 with TRBJ2-3; TRBD2 matches at 13 bases. The CDR3 length is 14 residues. In germline, CDR1 is SNHLY, CDR2 FYNNEI. J lost 6 bases, V lost 8 bases, and 5 bases had no gene match. CDR3 loop: CASELAGGRDTQYF. The CDR3 DNA is TGTGCCAGCGAACTAGCGGGGGGGCGGGATACGCAGTATTTT. Looking up the rest from reference TRBV2 and TRBJ2-3 gives the full variable domain: EPEVTQTPSHQVTQMGQEVILRCVPISNHLYFYWYRQILGQKVEFLVSFYNNEISEKSEIFDDQFSVERPDGSNFTLKIRSTKLEDSAMYFCASELAGGRDTQYFGPGTRLTVL.

This chain links TRBV9 with TRBJ1-2; D unclear. The CDR3 is 15 amino acids. Trimming left V 0 bases short and J 1 base short, with 10 bases between. CDR1 SGDLS and CDR2 YYNGEE come from the germline V gene. CDR3 bases: TGTGCCAGCAGCGTAGCATCCAGTCTTAACTATGGCTACACCTTC. This codes for CASSVASSLNYGYTF.

Turning to this clone: Other DNA sequences in this sample translate to the same CDR3. The V and J genes are TRBV11-2 and TRBJ1-2, with 7 bases fitting TRBD1. Germline assignment: CDR1 SGHAT and CDR2 FQNNGV. The ends lost 4 bases at V and 5 bases at J; junction bases unmatched: 4. The CDR3 sequence is 13 residues long. The CDR3, as DNA: TGTGCCAGCAGCTCAGGACAGGATTATGGCTACACCTTC. Translation: CASSSGQDYGYTF.

This sequence joins TRBV4-3 and TRBJ2-1; 10 positions match TRBD2. The CDR3 is made up of 18 amino acids. The germline gives CDR1 LGHNA, CDR2 YSLEER. With 0 bases clipped from V and 5 bases from J, the junction kept 10 bases outside the gene matches. CDR3 nucleotide sequence: TGCGCCAGCAGCCAAGATCTCCCTAGCGGGGGCCCAGACAATGAGCAGTTCTTC. Residues: CASSQDLPSGGPDNEQFF.

The chain carries TRBV27 and TRBJ1-5; 8 bases match TRBD1. Germline lookup yields CDR1 MNHEY and CDR2 SMNVEV (reference sequence). The V gene end was trimmed by 2 bases and the J gene end by 5 bases; junction bases not matched to a gene: 5. This CDR3 region has 15 residues. CDR3 protein: CASSLDRGTHQPQHF. In DNA form, the CDR3 reads TGTGCCAGCAGTTTAGACAGGGGAACACATCAGCCCCAGCATTTT.

The chain links TRBV10-3 to TRBJ2-1, with 10 bases aligning to TRBD2. The V segment lost 6 bases and the J segment 7 bases; nucleotides outside the gene matches: 9. Germline CDR1 and CDR2: ENHRY and SYGVKD. CDR3 size: 15 residues. The CDR3: CAISSERGGSNEQFF. Here the CDR3 DNA reads TGTGCCATCAGCTCCGAGCGGGGGGGCTCAAATGAGCAGTTCTTC.

Only a few counts were recorded for this clone. V gene TRBV7-9 combines with J gene TRBJ1-1; 7 bases are shared with TRBD1. The J segment lost 0 bases and the V segment lost 10 bases, leaving 5 bases of the junction unmatched. The CDR3 runs to 13 residues. Germline V gene lookup returns CDR1 SEHNR and CDR2 FQNEAQ (reference sequence). The CDR3 loop reads CANRDSLNTEAFF. The CDR3 DNA reads as TGTGCCAATAGGGACAGTCTGAACACTGAAGCTTTCTTT.

This chain links TRBV5-6 with TRBJ2-7; TRBD2 might be the D (6 bases). The CDR3 spans 12 residues. CDR1 SGHDT and CDR2 YYEEEE come from the germline V gene. CDR3 sequence (DNA): TGTGCCAGCAGCTTGGGGAGGGAGACCGCGCACGTC. Encoded protein: CASSLGRETAHV.

The chain combines TRBV6-1 with TRBJ1-6; 8 bases line up with TRBD1. Trimming removed 1 base from V and 3 bases from J; junction bases left unmatched: 5. The CDR3 consists of 17 residues. Germline V CDR1 and CDR2: MNHNS, SASEGT. CDR3 sequence (DNA): TGTGCCAGCAGTGAAGTTCGACAGGGGCACTATAATTCACCCCTCCACTTT. It is translated as CASSEVRQGHYNSPLHF.